Below, 7 T cell receptor beta chains from the same sample are listed, as sequenced in a study of CD8+ T cells in alopecia areata. RNA extraction and reverse transcription yielded cDNA as sequencing template. Repertoires were generated with immunoSEQ multiplex PCR, while TCRdb's copy carries only in-frame clones and drops some. This sample yields about 180,000 clones, of which around 50% are seen a single time; roughly 15% belongs to the top ten. The starting material was CD4+ T cells sorted from blood, obtained at week 0. Source of these receptors: a human donor with alopecia areata.

This clone turned up a few times. The rearrangement uses TRBV15 and TRBJ2-2, with D perhaps given as TRBD1 or TRBD2 (5 bases each). The CDR3 has 14 residues. In germline, CDR1 is LNHNV, CDR2 YYDKDF (reference sequence). Trimming shortened V by 0 bases and J by 7 bases, and 9 bases separated the two germline ends. CDR3 protein: CATSRDRGYGELFF. In DNA form, the CDR3 reads TGTGCCACCAGCAGAGATCGGGGCTACGGGGAGCTGTTTTTT.

The chain recombines TRBV18 with TRBJ2-7, with 11 bases fitting TRBD2. Per germline, CDR1 KGHSH and CDR2 LQKENI. CDR3 size: 14 residues. J lost 4 bases, V lost 8 bases, and 7 bases had no gene match. In DNA, the CDR3 is TGTGCCAGCAAACTAGCGGGGGACCCATACGAGCAGTACTTC. This translates into CASKLAGDPYEQYF.

The chain recombines TRBV10-3 with TRBJ2-2, with D possibly being TRBD1 (6 bases). This CDR3 region has 13 residues. Germline CDR1 is ENHRY and CDR2 is SYGVKD. V gave up 9 bases and J gave up 0 bases, with 8 bases separating them. The CDR3 is CAIGQSNTGELFF. The CDR3 DNA is TGTGCCATAGGACAGTCGAACACCGGGGAGCTGTTTTTT.

This clone was seen just once. The CDR3 loop reads CASSAIDPSDTQYF. The CDR3 nucleotides are TGTGCCAGCAGCGCCATTGACCCCTCTGATACGCAGTATTTT. This chain connects TRBV9 to TRBJ2-3; D is uncertain. The V end lost 3 bases, the J end lost 6 bases, and 14 bases lay between the germline ends. CDR1 is SGDLS and CDR2 is YYNGEE in the germline V gene. The CDR3 sequence is 14 residues long.

The chain employs TRBV9 and TRBJ2-2, with D perhaps TRBD2 (7 bases). Germline assignment: CDR1 SGDLS and CDR2 YYNGEE. The V gene lost 4 bases and the J gene lost 0 bases, with 19 bases spanning the gap. There are 18 residues in the CDR3. The CDR3 loop is CASSPRPAGDTNTGELFF. The CDR3 nucleotides are TGTGCCAGCAGCCCGAGACCCGCGGGGGACACGAACACCGGGGAGCTGTTTTTT.

This clone appeared a few times. The CDR3 reads CASSDHGRANYGYTF. CDR3 DNA sequence: TGTGCCAGCAGTGATCATGGCAGGGCTAACTATGGCTACACCTTC. The chain links TRBV6-1 to TRBJ1-2; weak D call: TRBD1 (5 bases). V shed 3 bases and J shed 0 bases, with 11 bases lying between them. CDR1 is MNHNS and CDR2 is SASEGT in the germline V gene. The length of the CDR3 is 15 residues.

This clone was observed a handful of times. The chain is built from TRBV23-1 and TRBJ2-7; D is perhaps TRBD2 (5 bases). TRBV23-1 is classed as an ORF, of uncertain function. This CDR3 spans 13 amino acids. The V end was cut by 4 bases, the J end by 5 bases, with 12 bases between. The CDR3 reads CASSPLLGHEQYF. DNA for the CDR3: TGCGCCAGCAGTCCCCTACTAGGGCACGAGCAGTACTTC.